This TCR beta chain is drawn from a study of cytomegalovirus exposure and HLA in healthy donors. Overall study context: Unique TCRs from HLA-typed donors, 85 million to 100 million of them, were held in an early data release. Study-level findings and limits: Most TCR sequences were uncommon, yet certain public TCRs appeared in many donors. Presence/absence analyses assumed roughly uniform sequencing depth across donors. The authors confirmed in vitro that a few CMV-associated chains were specific for CMV antigens.

The primer mix had 60 Vbeta and 13 Jbeta primers. Here immunoSEQ multiplex PCR was the method, and the copy in TCRdb shows in-frame clones only, minus some. Here the sample spans 95,000 to 150,000 clones, 80% being singletons. About this clone: Its antigen is still unknown.

From germline, CDR1 is LNHDA and CDR2 SQIVND (reference sequence). The length of the CDR3 is 15 residues. The ends lost 6 bases at V and 4 bases at J; junction bases unmatched: 9. V usage is TRBV19 and J usage is TRBJ2-1, with 7 bases matching TRBD1. Sequenced: PBMCs. This clonotype originated in a female donor in good health and CMV-seropositive. Here the CDR3 reads CASSSQGGRYNEQFF. In DNA form, the CDR3 reads TGTGCCAGTAGCTCCCAAGGGGGCAGATACAATGAGCAGTTCTTC.